Listed here is a single T cell receptor (beta chain). There are many counts of this clonotype. Its antigen remains undetermined. The record has no base qualities; no much larger clone is one base away. Amplification of TCR beta CDR3 regions was carried out from RNA transcripts. The first round of RT-PCR for the TCR CDR3 was performed with the HTBI primer set and the Qiagen OneStep RT-PCR kit. Libraries were constructed in a second round of multiplex PCR, after which size selection and purification were carried out. Paired-end sequencing of the libraries was performed with 100 bp reads on an Illumina HiSeq2000. In the authors' own workflow: SOAPnuke was used to process the raw data, removing reads that contained adapters or uncalled bases, had a mean Phred below 15, or lacked an exact match to the constant primer or identifier. COPE v1.2.5 was used to merge high-quality paired reads, and clonotypes were defined as unique nucleotide sequences. MiTCR v1.1 was used to align clonotypes to the IMGT TRBV, TRBD and TRBJ reference segments. Only V-J combinations with frequency above 0.0001, covering about 99% of repertoires, were analysed. The TCS score was defined as F50 (clonal expansion) divided by E x V (chaos), with BLOSUM62-based TCRdist calculated between CDR3 peptides within each V-J. Welch's t-statistics and random forest reduced around 550 V-J features to 13, which were used in a naive Bayes classifier (R e1071). TCRdb reanalyzed the raw reads on its own, using fastp at Q25 for trimming and MiXCR for clone calling, and kept in-frame beta chains. Rows are combined by CDR3 protein, so each entry shows the most common genes and DNA. V and J calls and clone size were set by TCRdb, not the authors. Within this sample are a few hundred thousand distinct CDR3 sequences, with more than 15% of them counted one time only. The top ten clones comprise about 7% of the sample.

The data belong to a study of T cells in Graves' hyperthyroidism and ophthalmopathy (dated by TCRdb to about 2019). General notes on the study: Peripheral blood was collected at initial diagnosis, before any treatment. Whether ophthalmopathy could be predicted prospectively was tested in an independent validation cohort made up of under 20 hyperthyroidism patients plus 17 patients who later progressed to ophthalmopathy. To identify distinguishing TCR V-J signatures, a discovery cohort of about 100 patients was used, comprising 40 to 45 with Graves' ophthalmopathy and approximately 57 with stable Graves' hyperthyroidism. The paper reports TCR Vbeta CDR3 sequencing of 135 peripheral blood samples: approximately 41 ophthalmopathy, 70 to 85 hyperthyroidism and around 17 progressor patients. Thyroid tissue and blood T-cell repertoires from over 5 Graves' hyperthyroidism patients were also compared in the study. After blood sampling, hyperthyroidism patients were treated with methimazole at a starting dose of 30 mg daily, and ophthalmopathy patients were treated with high-dose intravenous methylprednisolone. The approximately 98 discovery patients were randomly divided into training and test sets at a 7:3 ratio. Here is what the overall study found, with its caveats: Blood samples also contained most of the expanded thyroid clonotypes (frequency above 0.001), which suggests that blood repertoires may reflect thyroid immune responses. In validation, progression to ophthalmopathy was predicted by the model with nearly 71% sensitivity and 72% to 85% specificity, a median of roughly six months before onset. Sample size was not statistically predetermined, and investigators were not blinded to group allocation. A 13 V-J signature model separated ophthalmopathy from stable hyperthyroidism, with 87.88% sensitivity and 81.08% specificity in cross-validation and 80%/75% in testing.

Graves' hyperthyroidism was defined as stable when no progression to ophthalmopathy occurred over 18 months of follow-up. Hyperthyroidism patients were newly diagnosed, had a disease duration of under 2 months, and were aged 18 to 65 years. Any patient with an uncontrolled infection, another autoimmune disease, pregnancy or lactation was excluded. Diagnoses were established on the basis of clinical symptoms, serum thyroxine and TRAb, thyroid ultrasound, and orbital computed tomography. PBMCs were isolated from about 9.2 ml of fresh peripheral blood by Ficoll-Paque density gradient centrifugation. Trizol reagent was used to extract total RNA, and RNA quality was then checked on an Agilent 2100 Bioanalyzer. As encoded in the germline V gene, CDR1 is SGHTA while CDR2 is FQGNSA. The CDR3 contains 19 residues, cysteine and phenylalanine counted. Only the CDR3 part of the read is kept: 57 bases, read in frame from the first base. Trimming at the junction amounts to 1 base on V and 8 bases on J, and the germline ends lie 27 bases apart.

The sequence was collected from a woman aged 25 to 45 with Graves' hyperthyroidism. The sequenced sample consisted of blood. The sequence links TRBV7-2 to TRBJ2-1; the D segment cannot be called with confidence. The bases are TGTGCCAGCAGCTTAGGATTCCCAATGTGGGGTCCCCCTAAGGATGAGCAGTTCTTC. This codes for CASSLGFPMWGPPKDEQFF.